The 25 T cell receptor beta chains below were found in one sample sequenced in a study of shared clonotypes between healthy human individuals. TCRdb keeps only in-frame clones here, not all; method: immunoSEQ multiplex PCR. The data show 2,500,000 or so clones, roughly 93% seen once. Sequenced: naive CD4+ T cells from PBMCs. Subset described: CD45RA+ positively selected. Source of these receptors: a man aged 18-30 years in good health. Some clones in this sample may be carry-over from other donors' samples.

The chain carries TRBV18 and TRBJ1-3; D is ambiguous. Germline V lookup: CDR1 KGHSH, CDR2 LQKENI. The CDR3 has 14 amino acids. V shed 4 bases and J shed 2 bases, with 9 bases lying between them. The CDR3 DNA is TGTGCCAGCTCACTGTCCTCCCCTGGAAACACCATATATTTT. Translating gives CASSLSSPGNTIYF.

The V gene is TRBV10-2, the J gene TRBJ1-2; D is undetermined. V lost 4 bases and J lost 1, with 1 base in between. This CDR3 is 11 amino acids long. Germline V gives CDR1 WSHSY, CDR2 SAAADI. CDR3 DNA: TGCGCCAGCAGTGGTAACTATGGCTACACCTTC. Translated, it gives CASSGNYGYTF.

J is TRBJ2-1 and V is TRBV28, with D possibly being TRBD1 (6 bases). This CDR3 contains 15 residues. V was cut by 5 bases and J by 7 bases, with 18 bases left in between. Germline-derived CDR1 and CDR2 are MDHEN and SYDVKM. CDR3 in amino acids: CASSTPQGPWNEQFF. The CDR3 bases are TGTGCCAGCAGTACCCCACAGGGCCCGTGGAATGAGCAGTTCTTC.

In its sample, this clone was seen many times. V gene TRBV19 combines with J gene TRBJ2-3; 8 bases match TRBD1. J was trimmed by 2 bases and V by 2 bases; bases with no gene match: 3. CDR1 LNHDA and CDR2 SQIVND come from the germline V gene (reference sequence). The CDR3 contains 15 residues. In DNA, the CDR3 is TGTGCCAGTAGTATAAGGGACAGGTTCACAGATACGCAGTATTTT. Its protein is CASSIRDRFTDTQYF.

V gene TRBV7-2 combines with J gene TRBJ1-5; 8 nucleotides match TRBD1. Germline V gene lookup returns CDR1 SGHTA and CDR2 FQGNSA. The CDR3 is 14 amino acids. V lost 5 bases to trimming and J lost 7 bases; unmatched junction nucleotides: 7. CDR3 amino acids: CASSKDRGGQPQHF. The CDR3 nucleotides are TGTGCCAGCAGCAAAGACAGGGGAGGGCAGCCCCAGCATTTT.

This rearrangement joins TRBV29-1 to TRBJ2-5, with D possibly being TRBD2 (5 bases). With 1 base removed from V and 5 bases from J, the gap between germline ends came to 8 bases. Germline V CDR1 and CDR2: SQVTM, ANQGSEA. The length of the CDR3 is 12 residues. CDR3 coding DNA: TGCAGCGTTGAAGCGGGGAGTGAGACCCAGTACTTC. It codes for CSVEAGSETQYF.

A remark on this clone: The same CDR3 can be traced to other DNA sequences in this sample. This chain uses TRBV14 with TRBJ2-1, with 11 bases identical to TRBD2. This CDR3 region has 15 residues. Losses at the gene ends were 4 bases for V and 4 bases for J; bases not matched to a gene: 3. Germline CDR1 reads SGHDN; CDR2 reads FVKESK. DNA of the CDR3: TGTGCCAGCAGCCTGGGACTAGCGGAGTACAATGAGCAGTTCTTC. It is translated as CASSLGLAEYNEQFF.

For the CDR3, the DNA is TGTGCCAGCAGCCGACAGGGAAACTCTGGGGCCAACGTCCTGACTTTC. Protein product: CASSRQGNSGANVLTF. The chain is built from TRBV7-3 and TRBJ2-6, with 7 bases matching TRBD1. CDR3 length: 16 amino acids. Germline V gene lookup returns CDR1 SGHTA and CDR2 FQGTGA. V shed 5 bases, J shed 0 bases, and the junction held 4 bases outside the gene matches.

The rearrangement joins TRBV28 to TRBJ2-3; the D is unclear. Trimming took off 5 bases at V and 6 bases at J, with 21 bases between the two ends. Germline values: CDR1 MDHEN, CDR2 SYDVKM. The CDR3 spans 16 residues. The CDR3 bases are TGTGCCAGCAGTCCCCTGGGTCGGGTAAGGGTTGATACGCAGTATTTT. This codes for CASSPLGRVRVDTQYF.

Only a few counts were recorded for this clone. J is TRBJ2-2 and V is TRBV2; D not resolved. The CDR3 runs 11 residues. Germline CDR1 is SNHLY and CDR2 is FYNNEI. Trimming took 6 bases from V and 7 from J, leaving 6 bases between them. The CDR3 bases are TGTGCCAGCAGGGACGTCGGGGAGCTGTTTTTT. The encoded protein is CASRDVGELFF.

The rearrangement links TRBV28 to TRBJ2-2; D perhaps matches TRBD1 (6 bases). In germline, CDR1 is MDHEN, CDR2 SYDVKM. Trimming took 6 bases from V and 0 from J, leaving 14 bases between them. This CDR3 spans 16 amino acids. The CDR3 coding sequence is TGTGCCAGCAGCCTTGGTGGGGACACGAACACCGGGGAGCTGTTTTTT. As protein: CASSLGGDTNTGELFF.

The chain joins TRBV6-5 to TRBJ1-6; D is ambiguous. This CDR3 comprises 13 residues. The germline V gene has CDR1 MNHEY and CDR2 SVGAGI. V was cut by 5 bases and J by 1 base, with 3 bases left in between. Here the CDR3 reads CASSTSYNSPLHF. DNA of the CDR3: TGTGCCAGCAGTACATCCTATAATTCACCCCTCCACTTT.

This clone was seen just once. V and J are TRBV5-1 and TRBJ2-1; D gene uncertain. Germline V gene data show CDR1 as SGHRS and CDR2 as YFSETQ. The CDR3 contains 15 residues. V lost 0 bases and J lost 3, with 10 bases in between. The CDR3, as DNA: TGCGCCAGCAGCTTGGACTTCAGAGGCTACAATGAGCAGTTCTTC. Protein sequence: CASSLDFRGYNEQFF.

The chain combines TRBV11-2 with TRBJ1-6; D gene unclear. This CDR3 is built from 15 residues. The germline V and J ends were trimmed by 1 base and 5 bases, with 9 bases remaining between them. In germline, CDR1 is SGHAT, CDR2 FQNNGV. The chain's CDR3 is CASSLGPENNSPLHF. The CDR3 DNA reads as TGTGCCAGCAGCTTAGGCCCAGAGAATAATTCACCCCTCCACTTT.

The chain uses TRBV28 and TRBJ2-6; D uncertain. V was trimmed by 7 bases and J by 2 bases, leaving 3 bases between them. The germline CDR1 and CDR2 sequences are MDHEN and SYDVKM. The CDR3 extends over 12 amino acids. The DNA for the CDR3 is TGTGCCAGCACCGCTGGGGCCAACGTCCTGACTTTC. Its protein product is CASTAGANVLTF.

V is TRBV4-1 and J is TRBJ2-5, with D perhaps given as TRBD1 or TRBD2 (6 bases each). Trimming left V 5 bases short and J 4 bases short, with 14 bases between. The germline CDR1 and CDR2 sequences are MGHRA and YSYEKL. The CDR3 contains 14 residues. The CDR3 protein is CASSSAGGVETQYF. The CDR3 DNA is TGCGCCAGCAGCTCTGCCGGGGGCGTAGAGACCCAGTACTTC.

The genes are TRBV9 and TRBJ1-1; TRBD1 agrees at 7 bases. The CDR3 spans 15 residues. V was clipped by 4 bases and J by 0 bases; unmatched bases: 6. Germline lookup yields CDR1 SGDLS and CDR2 YYNGEE. The CDR3 spells CASSPQGPMNTEAFF. CDR3 DNA: TGTGCCAGCAGCCCACAGGGGCCGATGAACACTGAAGCTTTCTTT.

This rearrangement joins TRBV19 to TRBJ1-5, with D unclear. V gave up 3 bases and J gave up 9 bases, with 15 bases separating them. This CDR3 has 14 residues. Germline CDR1 and CDR2: LNHDA and SQIVND (reference sequence). The CDR3: CASSIIVGNRPQHF. The CDR3 coding sequence is TGTGCCAGTAGTATTATAGTGGGAAACAGGCCCCAGCATTTT. The entire variable domain, with the rest obtained from reference TRBV19 and TRBJ1-5, is as follows: DGGITQSPKYLFRKEGQNVTLSCEQNLNHDAMYWYRQDPGQGLRLIYYSQIVNDFQKGDIAEGYSVSREKKESFPLTVTSAQKNPTAFYLCASSIIVGNRPQHFGDGTRLSIL.

This chain joins TRBV9 and TRBJ2-2, with D possibly being TRBD1 (6 bases). Germline assignment: CDR1 SGDLS and CDR2 YYNGEE. Trimming left V 0 bases short and J 3 bases short, with 12 bases between. CDR3 length: 16 residues. This CDR3 is CASSVGGQMHTGELFF. In DNA form, the CDR3 reads TGTGCCAGCAGCGTAGGGGGGCAAATGCACACCGGGGAGCTGTTTTTT.

The rearrangement joins TRBV28 to TRBJ1-2, with a tentative D call TRBD1 (5 bases). The CDR3 runs 13 residues. From germline, CDR1 is MDHEN and CDR2 SYDVKM. The V end lost 4 bases, the J end lost 7 bases, and 13 bases lay between the germline ends. In DNA, the CDR3 is TGTGCCAGCAGTTCGTCCAGGGTTGGTGGCTACACCTTC. Its translation: CASSSSRVGGYTF.

The DNA of the CDR3 is TGCAGCGCTTCGGGAGGACCTCACACAGATACGCAGTATTTT. Its protein product is CSASGGPHTDTQYF. The rearrangement uses TRBV29-1 and TRBJ2-3; TRBD2 matches at 7 bases. With 7 bases clipped from V and 2 bases from J, the junction kept 9 bases outside the gene matches. Germline V CDR1 and CDR2: SQVTM, ANQGSEA. This CDR3 is 14 amino acids long.

The chain has TRBV14 and TRBJ1-2, with 7 bases aligning to TRBD1. The germline gives CDR1 SGHDN, CDR2 FVKESK. This CDR3 is 14 amino acids long. V trimming: 1 base; J trimming: 7 bases; junction bases outside the gene matches: 6. The CDR3 DNA reads TGTGCCAGCAGCCAAGCGACAGGGTCGGGTGGCTACACCTTC. Its translation: CASSQATGSGGYTF.

This clone was recorded only once. In the same sample, other DNA sequences code for this CDR3. The genes are TRBV19 and TRBJ2-7; 10 bases fit TRBD1. This CDR3 comprises 15 residues. The germline CDR1 and CDR2 sequences are LNHDA and SQIVND (reference sequence). V was pared by 4 bases and J by 1 base, with 4 bases of the junction left unmatched. The CDR3 sequence: CASSNPGQGSYEQYF. The DNA of the CDR3 is TGTGCCAGTAGTAATCCGGGACAGGGGTCCTACGAGCAGTACTTC.

V and J are TRBV4-1 and TRBJ2-3; D not resolved. V lost 0 bases to trimming and J lost 2 bases, with 15 bases between them. The CDR3 has 17 residues. The V gene's germline CDR1 is MGHRA and CDR2 YSYEKL. The CDR3 sequence: CASSQEDPRANTDTQYF. For the CDR3, the DNA is TGCGCCAGCAGCCAAGAAGACCCTAGAGCCAACACAGATACGCAGTATTTT.

CDR3 loop: CASSPMGLEETQYF. Written as DNA, the CDR3 is TGCGCCAGCAGCCCCATGGGGCTGGAAGAGACCCAGTACTTC. J is TRBJ2-5 and V is TRBV5-1; tentative D call: TRBD1 (5 bases). Germline assignment: CDR1 SGHRS and CDR2 YFSETQ. Trimming removed 4 bases at V and 3 bases at J, with 13 bases between. This CDR3 spans 14 amino acids.